A selection of T cell receptor beta chains follows, all from one sample in a study of cytomegalovirus exposure and HLA in healthy donors. Assay: immunoSEQ multiplex PCR; the TCRdb copy retains only in-frame clones and omits some. This table holds some 200,000 clones, 75% to 90% found once. The source material was PBMCs. The receptor source for this set is a man in his forties in good health and CMV-seropositive. CDR3s include the opening cysteine and the closing phenylalanine or tryptophan. Fields, in order: CDR3 DNA, CDR3 protein, D gene, V gene, J gene, clone size. The D gene is left open where the match is weak. Rows may omit the clone size; those that give it use once, few, many or a size class.

TGCGCCAGCAGCTTGACTAGCGGGGACCAGACCCAGTACTTC	CASSLTSGDQTQYF	TRBD2	TRBV5-1	TRBJ2-5	-
TGTGCCAGCAGCGAGACAGGGGGCGAGTCACCCCTCCACTTT	CASSETGGESPLHF	TRBD1	TRBV9	TRBJ1-6	-
TGCAGCGTTGAAACACAGCCCTATGGCTACACCTTC	CSVETQPYGYTF	-	TRBV29-1	TRBJ1-2	-
TGTGCCAGCAGCCGCAGCGGCCATGAAAAACTGTTTTTT	CASSRSGHEKLFF	-	TRBV7-8	TRBJ1-4	-
TGCGCCAGCAGCTTGGCCGGACAGGGGGCCAGTGAAGCTTTCTTT	CASSLAGQGASEAFF	TRBD1	TRBV5-1	TRBJ1-1	many
TGTGCCTGGAGTGTACCGGGTCCACGAACCTATGGCTACACCTTC	CAWSVPGPRTYGYTF	-	TRBV30	TRBJ1-2	-
TGTGCCAGCAGCAGGGGGTCGAGCTCCTACGAGCAGTACTTC	CASSRGSSSYEQYF	TRBD1	TRBV2	TRBJ2-7	-
TGTGCCAGCAGCTCCCTGAGGGGGACTAGTAGAGATACGCAGTATTTT	CASSSLRGTSRDTQYF	TRBD2	TRBV9	TRBJ2-3	-
TGTGCCAGCAGCCGCGGCAGGGTTAGCAACGAGCAGTACTTC	CASSRGRVSNEQYF	-	TRBV7-6	TRBJ2-7	-
TGTGCCAGCAGTCCCCGGGACAGGGGGGGATACGAGCAGTACTTC	CASSPRDRGGYEQYF	TRBD1	TRBV27	TRBJ2-7	-
TGTGCCAGCAGCGCGGAAGGGGATTCACCCCTCCACTTT	CASSAEGDSPLHF	-	TRBV7-9	TRBJ1-6	-
TGCGCCAGCAGCTTGGAAAGCTCGGGCACAGATACGCAGTATTTT	CASSLESSGTDTQYF	-	TRBV5-1	TRBJ2-3	-
TGTGCCAGCAGCGTAGGAGGACAGCGATGGTCTGGAAACACCATATATTTT	CASSVGGQRWSGNTIYF	-	TRBV9	TRBJ1-3	-
TGCGCCAGCAGCCCGGGACAGACCATTAACTATGGCTACACCTTC	CASSPGQTINYGYTF	TRBD1	TRBV5-1	TRBJ1-2	few
TGCGCCAGCAGCCAAGAGAGACAGGGGGCTAATGAAAAACTGTTTTTT	CASSQERQGANEKLFF	TRBD1	TRBV4-1	TRBJ1-4	-
TGTGCCAGCAGCCCCCGGACTAACCTAGGGAACGAGCAGTACTTC	CASSPRTNLGNEQYF	-	TRBV9	TRBJ2-7	-
TGCGCCAGCAGCCATCTCAGGGGTAGCGGGGAGCTGTTTTTT	CASSHLRGSGELFF	-	TRBV4-3	TRBJ2-2	-
TGTGCCAGCAGCCGTGAGGGTGGCTACACCTTC	CASSREGGYTF	-	TRBV9	TRBJ1-2	-
TGTGCCAGTAGTACCCGTGGAGGGAGGCAGCCCCAGCATTTT	CASSTRGGRQPQHF	-	TRBV19	TRBJ1-5	once
TGTGCCAGCAGTCCCTCACTCGAGCAGTACTTC	CASSPSLEQYF	-	TRBV28	TRBJ2-7	-
TGTGCCAGCAGTCAGGGTTGGGAGCTGTTTTTT	CASSQGWELFF	-	TRBV6-1	TRBJ2-2	-
TGTGCCAGCAGCCCGGACAGGGGGCGAGGCACTGAAGCTTTCTTT	CASSPDRGRGTEAFF	TRBD1	TRBV7-6	TRBJ1-1	-
TGTGCCAGCAGTAAAGGGGCCATATCCGACACTGAAGCTTTCTTT	CASSKGAISDTEAFF	-	TRBV6-1	TRBJ1-1	-
TGTGCCAGCAGTGGTCTGGCTAGCGGTACGGAGACCCAGTACTTC	CASSGLASGTETQYF	TRBD2	TRBV28	TRBJ2-5	-
TGTGCCAGTTCCTATCGACAGGGGAATGAAAAACTGTTTTTT	CASSYRQGNEKLFF	TRBD1	TRBV19	TRBJ1-4	few
TGTGCCAGCAGCTTAGTCTCAGGAAATGAAGCTTTCTTT	CASSLVSGNEAFF	-	TRBV11-2	TRBJ1-1	-
TGTGCCAGCAGCGGCTCCGGGACAGGCACCTACAATGAGCAGTTCTTC	CASSGSGTGTYNEQFF	TRBD1	TRBV7-9	TRBJ2-1	-
TGTGCCTGGAGTAATCCGGGAAGGGAGCTGTTTTTT	CAWSNPGRELFF	-	TRBV30	TRBJ2-2	-
TGTGCCTCCATGGGGGGTAGCTATGGCTACACCTTC	CASMGGSYGYTF	-	TRBV10-3	TRBJ1-2	-
TGTGCCAGCAGTGGGACAGGGACAATAGCCAAAAACATTCAGTACTTC	CASSGTGTIAKNIQYF	TRBD1	TRBV6-1	TRBJ2-4	-
TGTGCCAGCAGCTTGGGACTAGGGAGCGAGCAGTACTTC	CASSLGLGSEQYF	TRBD2	TRBV7-2	TRBJ2-7	few
TGTGCCAGCAGTTACTCTAGCGGGGGGGCCTACGAGCAGTACTTC	CASSYSSGGAYEQYF	TRBD2	TRBV6-5	TRBJ2-7	-
TGCGCCAGCAGCCAAGCGCGGGGCGAGACCCAGTACTTC	CASSQARGETQYF	-	TRBV4-3	TRBJ2-5	-
TGTGCCAGCAGGTGGGGCACAGGGAACCCCTCCTACGAGCAGTACTTC	CASRWGTGNPSYEQYF	-	TRBV27	TRBJ2-7	-
TGCGCCAGCAGCCGTCCGGGACAGGGAGTTGGCGAGCAGTACTTC	CASSRPGQGVGEQYF	TRBD1	TRBV4-3	TRBJ2-7	few
TGTGCCAGCAGTTGGACAGGGCGGACTGAAGCTTTCTTT	CASSWTGRTEAFF	TRBD1	TRBV5-4	TRBJ1-1	-
TGTGCCAGCAGTTTATCCCGGTTAAACGAGCAGTTCTTC	CASSLSRLNEQFF	-	TRBV27	TRBJ2-1	-
TGCGCCAGCAGCTCCGGACAGGGGGCGCTGAGTGAAAAACTGTTTTTT	CASSSGQGALSEKLFF	TRBD1	TRBV4-3	TRBJ1-4	few
TGCGCCAGCAGCTTACACCGGGACAGGGGGTACGAGCAGTACTTC	CASSLHRDRGYEQYF	TRBD1	TRBV5-1	TRBJ2-7	once
TGTGCCAGCAGTGACTCGGACACGAATGAGCAGTTCTTC	CASSDSDTNEQFF	-	TRBV6-4	TRBJ2-1	-
TGCGCCAGCAGCGGGCGGGGGAACTACCAAGAGACCCAGTACTTC	CASSGRGNYQETQYF	TRBD2	TRBV5-1	TRBJ2-5	-
TGCGCCAGCACGCCAGGGGCAGGCGGGGGGGTGGGAGCTTTCTTT	CASTPGAGGGVGAFF	-	TRBV4-3	TRBJ1-1	few
TGTGCCAGCAGCTCAGGGACTAGCGGGGGGTCGAGCTCCTACAATGAGCAGTTCTTC	CASSSGTSGGSSSYNEQFF	TRBD2	TRBV7-6	TRBJ2-1	-
TGTGCCGGGTACCCTCGGGGACAGGGGGGTGGCTACACCTTC	CAGYPRGQGGGYTF	TRBD1	TRBV30	TRBJ1-2	-
TGTGCCAGCAGTGAACAGGGGCCCACAGATACGCAGTATTTT	CASSEQGPTDTQYF	-	TRBV6-1	TRBJ2-3	-
TGTGCCAGCAGCGTGGGGACAGCAGCTAACTATGGCTACACCTTC	CASSVGTAANYGYTF	TRBD1	TRBV4-2	TRBJ1-2	-
TGTGCCAGCAGTTCACTTCGGACAGGGTTAGAGACCCAGTACTTC	CASSSLRTGLETQYF	TRBD1	TRBV25-1	TRBJ2-5	-
TGTGCCAGTAGCCCCATGACAGGGTCCTACGAGCAGTACTTC	CASSPMTGSYEQYF	TRBD1	TRBV19	TRBJ2-7	-
TGTGCCAGTAGCGCCCAGGATTACTCCTACGAGCAGTACTTC	CASSAQDYSYEQYF	-	TRBV19	TRBJ2-7	-
TGTGCCAGCAGTGGGACAGGGGCTGGAAACACCATATATTTT	CASSGTGAGNTIYF	TRBD1	TRBV6-6	TRBJ1-3	few
TGTGCCAGCAGCTTAAATCTGGTAGGGAGGGAGACCCAGTACTTC	CASSLNLVGRETQYF	-	TRBV7-6	TRBJ2-5	-
TGTGCCAGCAGCACCGACTCTGCTAACTATGGCTACACCTTC	CASSTDSANYGYTF	-	TRBV7-8	TRBJ1-2	-
TGTGCCAGCAGTGAAGCCCCAGGGTCTAACTATGGCTACACCTTC	CASSEAPGSNYGYTF	-	TRBV6-1	TRBJ1-2	-
TGTGCCAGCAGGGGGGTGGGACAGGGCCATGAAAAACTGTTTTTT	CASRGVGQGHEKLFF	TRBD1	TRBV7-2	TRBJ1-4	-
TGTGCCAGCAGCCGAAGGGGGGGCAACAATGAGCAGTTCTTC	CASSRRGGNNEQFF	-	TRBV7-3	TRBJ2-1	-
TGTGCCAGCAGTGAAGTAGGGACAGGGCTCTATGGCTACACCTTC	CASSEVGTGLYGYTF	TRBD1	TRBV2	TRBJ1-2	once
TGCGCCAGCAGCCAAGTATGGAGGGGTGCCGGGGAGCTGTTTTTT	CASSQVWRGAGELFF	-	TRBV4-3	TRBJ2-2	few
TGTGCCAGCAGCAAAGGGGGGCAGTGGGACTACGAGCAGTACTTC	CASSKGGQWDYEQYF	-	TRBV21-1	TRBJ2-7	-
TGCGCCAGCAGCCCCGACAGGGGGCTGAATGAAAAACTGTTTTTT	CASSPDRGLNEKLFF	TRBD1	TRBV5-1	TRBJ1-4	once